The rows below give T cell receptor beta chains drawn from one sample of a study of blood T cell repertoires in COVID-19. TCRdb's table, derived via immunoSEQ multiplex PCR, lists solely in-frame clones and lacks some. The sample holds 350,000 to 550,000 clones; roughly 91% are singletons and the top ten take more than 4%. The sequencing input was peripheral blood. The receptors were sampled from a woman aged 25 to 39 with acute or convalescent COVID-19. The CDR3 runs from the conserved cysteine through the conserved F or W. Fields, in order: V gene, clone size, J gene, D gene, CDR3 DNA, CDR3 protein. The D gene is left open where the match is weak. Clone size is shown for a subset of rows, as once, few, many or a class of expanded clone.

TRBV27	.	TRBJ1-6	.	TGTGCCAGCACCCAAACGAGCTCCTATAATTCACCCCTCCACTTT	CASTQTSSYNSPLHF
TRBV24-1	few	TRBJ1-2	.	TGTGCCACCAGTGATTCAGGAGGGAATTATGGCTACACCTTC	CATSDSGGNYGYTF
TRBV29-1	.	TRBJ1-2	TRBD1	TGCAGCGTCATACAGGGGGATAGCTATGGCTACACCTTC	CSVIQGDSYGYTF
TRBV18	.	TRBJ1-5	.	TGTGCCAGCTCACCATCGGGCAATCAGCCCCAGCATTTT	CASSPSGNQPQHF
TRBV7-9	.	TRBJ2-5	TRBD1	TGTGCCAGCAGTGCGGGGACAGGGATCGTCCAAGAGACCCAGTACTTC	CASSAGTGIVQETQYF
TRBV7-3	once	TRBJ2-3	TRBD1	TGTGCCAGCAGCCCGACAGGGGATACGCAGTATTTT	CASSPTGDTQYF
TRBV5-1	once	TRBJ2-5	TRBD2	TGCGCCAGCAGCGGGGGACTAAAAGAGACCCAGTACTTC	CASSGGLKETQYF
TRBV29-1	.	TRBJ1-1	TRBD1	TGCAGCGCCGACCTTTTGGAGGGGGCGCGTACTGAAGCTTTCTTT	CSADLLEGARTEAFF
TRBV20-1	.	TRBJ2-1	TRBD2	TGCAGTGCTAGTTACGCTAGCGGGGGGCTCGATGAGCAGTTCTTC	CSASYASGGLDEQFF
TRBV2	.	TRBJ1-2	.	TGTGCCAGGAGGACAGATGATAACTATGGCTACACCTTC	CARRTDDNYGYTF
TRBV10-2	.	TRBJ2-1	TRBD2	TGCGCCAGCAGCCCTAGCGGGTCTTACAATGAGCAGTTCTTC	CASSPSGSYNEQFF
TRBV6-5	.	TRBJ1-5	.	TGTGCCAGCATCGGGGTGTTTAGCAATCAGCCCCAGCATTTT	CASIGVFSNQPQHF
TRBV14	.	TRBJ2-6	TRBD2	TGTGCCAGCAGCCAACCCGGACTAGGCCCTGGGGCCAACGTCCTGACTTTC	CASSQPGLGPGANVLTF
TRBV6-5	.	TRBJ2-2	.	TGTGCCAGCAGTTACGCCCCAGGGTCCGGGGAGCTGTTTTTT	CASSYAPGSGELFF
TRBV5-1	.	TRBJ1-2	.	TGCGCCAGCAGCGCGGACAGTAACTATGGCTACACCTTC	CASSADSNYGYTF
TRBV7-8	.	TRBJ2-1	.	TGTGCCAGCAGCTCCGCATGGGGAGATGGTGAGCAGTTCTTC	CASSSAWGDGEQFF
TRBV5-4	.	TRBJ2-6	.	TGTGCCAGCAGCAGGGGCGAGTTCTCTGGGGCCAACGTCCTGACTTTC	CASSRGEFSGANVLTF
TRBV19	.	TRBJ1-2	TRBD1	TGTGCCAGTAGTATGCACGAGGGACAGGGTAACTATGGCTACACCTTC	CASSMHEGQGNYGYTF
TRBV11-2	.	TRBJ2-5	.	TGTGCCAGCAGCCGAAGTTCGTACAGCCAAGAGACCCAGTACTTC	CASSRSSYSQETQYF
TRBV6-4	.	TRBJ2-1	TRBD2	TGTGCCAGCACCTTACCTCTAGCGGGGGGACTTTACAATGAGCAGTTCTTC	CASTLPLAGGLYNEQFF
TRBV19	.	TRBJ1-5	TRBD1	TGTGCCAGTAGTCTAGACAGGGGCCAATTATCAAATCAGCCCCAGCATTTT	CASSLDRGQLSNQPQHF
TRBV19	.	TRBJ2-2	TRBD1	TGTGCCAGTAGTGGAAGACAGGGGGCATCCGGGGAGCTGTTTTTT	CASSGRQGASGELFF
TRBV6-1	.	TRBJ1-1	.	TGTGCCAGCAGTGAATTCAACAGCCCTGAAGCTTTCTTT	CASSEFNSPEAFF
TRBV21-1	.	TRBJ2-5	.	TGTGCCAGCAGCAACGCAGGGATACTAGCGGGGACTCAAGAGACCCAGTACTTC	CASSNAGILAGTQETQYF
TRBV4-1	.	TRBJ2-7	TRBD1	TGCGCCAGCAGCACCCGACAGGGGGGGCCTAGGTACGAGCAGTACTTC	CASSTRQGGPRYEQYF
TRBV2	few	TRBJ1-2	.	TGTGCCAGCAGTGAAAGAGTCTATGGCTACACCTTC	CASSERVYGYTF
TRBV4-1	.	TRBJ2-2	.	TGCGCCAGTACCGGCGGTGGGGAGCTGTTTTTT	CASTGGGELFF
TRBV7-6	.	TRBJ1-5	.	TGTGCCAGCAGGGGGAACAGGGTTTATAGCAATCAGCCCCAGCATTTT	CASRGNRVYSNQPQHF
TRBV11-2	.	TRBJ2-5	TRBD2	TGTGCCAGCAGCCGGGAGGGGGGGTGGCTAGAGACCCAGTACTTC	CASSREGGWLETQYF
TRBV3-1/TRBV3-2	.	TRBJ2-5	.	TGTGCCAGCAGCCGACAGCAAGAGACCCAGTACTTC	CASSRQQETQYF
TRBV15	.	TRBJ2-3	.	TGTGCCACCAGCAGAGATAACAGCCCTAGCACAGATACGCAGTATTTT	CATSRDNSPSTDTQYF
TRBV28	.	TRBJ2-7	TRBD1	TGTGCCAGCAGTTTAACAGGGGAAACCTACGAGCAGTACTTC	CASSLTGETYEQYF
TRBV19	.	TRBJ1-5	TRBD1	TGTGCCAGTAGGACAGGGTCCCTCAATCAGCCCCAGCATTTT	CASRTGSLNQPQHF
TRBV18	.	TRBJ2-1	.	TGTGCCAGCTCACCAACTATGAAGAGCTACAATGAGCAGTTCTTC	CASSPTMKSYNEQFF
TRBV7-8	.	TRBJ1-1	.	TGTGCCAGCAGCTTGAGCCAAAACACTGAAGCTTTCTTT	CASSLSQNTEAFF
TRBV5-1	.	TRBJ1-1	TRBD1	TGCGCCAGCAGCCCTGGGACAGGGGTCGTCACTGAAGCTTTCTTT	CASSPGTGVVTEAFF
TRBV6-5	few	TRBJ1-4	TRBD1	TGTGCCAGCGGGGCCGGACAGGAGAATGAAAAACTGTTTTTT	CASGAGQENEKLFF
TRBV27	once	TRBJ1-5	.	TGTGCCAGCAGTTTAAACAGAAATCAGCCCCAGCATTTT	CASSLNRNQPQHF
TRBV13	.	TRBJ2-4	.	TGTGCCAGCAGCCCAGGCAGGGAAGCCAAAAACATTCAGTACTTC	CASSPGREAKNIQYF
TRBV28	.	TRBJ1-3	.	TGTGCCGCTCACGGACGGGAGTCTGGAAACACCATATATTTT	CAAHGRESGNTIYF
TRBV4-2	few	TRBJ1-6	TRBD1	TGTGCCAGCAGCCAGACAGGGGTCTATAATTCACCCCTCCACTTT	CASSQTGVYNSPLHF
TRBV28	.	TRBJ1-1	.	TGTGCCAGCAGTTCTCCGGGATGGAACACTGAAGCTTTCTTT	CASSSPGWNTEAFF
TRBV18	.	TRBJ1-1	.	TGTGCCAGCTCACGAGAAATAGACACTGAAGCTTTCTTT	CASSREIDTEAFF
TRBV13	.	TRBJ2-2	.	TGTGCCAGCAGCCGGCAAGGGGGGGCCAGAGAGACCGGGGAGCTGTTTTTT	CASSRQGGARETGELFF
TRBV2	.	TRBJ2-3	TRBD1	TGTGCCAGCAGTGATCCGGGACAGGGTTCGCCTAAAATACCCACTGATACGCAGTATTTT	CASSDPGQGSPKIPTDTQYF
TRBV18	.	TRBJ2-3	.	TGTGCCAGCTCACCAAGATGGGAGGCAGGTGGTGGTACGCAGTATTTT	CASSPRWEAGGGTQYF
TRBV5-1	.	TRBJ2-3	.	TGCGCCAGCAGCTTAGAGGGAACAGATACGCAGTATTTT	CASSLEGTDTQYF
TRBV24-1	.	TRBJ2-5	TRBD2	TGTGCCACCAGTGATCCCCCTCGAGCGGGGGGTTACCAAGAGACCCAGTACTTC	CATSDPPRAGGYQETQYF